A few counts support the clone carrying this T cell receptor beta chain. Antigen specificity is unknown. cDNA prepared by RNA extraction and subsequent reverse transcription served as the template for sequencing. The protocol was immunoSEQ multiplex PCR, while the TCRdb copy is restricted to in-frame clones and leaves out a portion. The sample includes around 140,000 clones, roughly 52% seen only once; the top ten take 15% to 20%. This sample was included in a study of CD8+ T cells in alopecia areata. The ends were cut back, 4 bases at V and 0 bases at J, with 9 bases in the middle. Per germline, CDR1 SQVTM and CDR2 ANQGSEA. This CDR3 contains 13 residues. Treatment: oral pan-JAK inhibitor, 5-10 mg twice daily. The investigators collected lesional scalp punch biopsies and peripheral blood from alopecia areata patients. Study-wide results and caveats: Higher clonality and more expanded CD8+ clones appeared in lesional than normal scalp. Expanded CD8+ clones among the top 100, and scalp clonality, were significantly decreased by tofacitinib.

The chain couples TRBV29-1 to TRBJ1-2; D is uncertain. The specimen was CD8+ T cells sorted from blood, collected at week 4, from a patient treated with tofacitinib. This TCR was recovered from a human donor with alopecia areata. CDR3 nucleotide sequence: TGCAGCGTTGTAGGCAGCTCTAACTATGGCTACACCTTC. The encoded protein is CSVVGSSNYGYTF.